These 19 T cell receptor beta chains were sequenced from one sample in a study of blood T cell repertoires in COVID-19. Here immunoSEQ multiplex PCR was the method, and the copy in TCRdb shows in-frame clones only, minus some. The sample shows approximately 310,000 clones, around 84% of them seen only once. Sequencing was carried out using PBMCs or T cells enriched from blood (not recorded which). These receptors all stem from a woman in her twenties or thirties who had been exposed to COVID-19.

The chain is built from TRBV7-9 and TRBJ2-1, with D maybe TRBD2 (7 bases). The CDR3 is 16 amino acids. CDR1 SEHNR and CDR2 FQNEAQ come from the germline V gene (reference sequence). V lost 7 bases, J lost 4 bases, and 20 bases lay in between. The CDR3 is CASTSLGGQKYNEQFF. CDR3 sequence (DNA): TGTGCCAGCACCTCGTTGGGGGGGCAGAAGTACAATGAGCAGTTCTTC.

The J gene is TRBJ1-1, the V gene TRBV6-5; 7 bases align to TRBD1. This CDR3 comprises 15 residues. Germline CDR1 is MNHEY and CDR2 is SVGAGI. V shed 5 bases, J shed 4 bases, and the junction held 10 bases outside the gene matches. CDR3 residues: CASSPRQGVVTEAFF. CDR3 DNA sequence: TGTGCCAGCAGTCCCCGACAGGGAGTGGTCACTGAAGCTTTCTTT.

The rearrangement links TRBV15 to TRBJ2-5; D gene ambiguous. Germline CDR1 and CDR2: LNHNV and YYDKDF (reference sequence). V lost 0 bases to trimming and J lost 2 bases, with 22 bases between them. This CDR3 is built from 19 residues. The CDR3 coding sequence is TGTGCCACCAGCAGAGATACCCTCACTCAGCGCCTTATTCAAGAGACCCAGTACTTC. Protein product: CATSRDTLTQRLIQETQYF. Drawing the rest from reference TRBV15 and TRBJ2-5, the complete variable domain is DAMVIQNPRYQVTQFGKPVTLSCSQTLNHNVMYWYQQKSSQAPKLLFHYYDKDFNNEADTPDNFQSRRPNTSFCFLDIRSPGLGDTAMYLCATSRDTLTQRLIQETQYFGPGTRLLVL.

The chain is built from TRBV5-1 and TRBJ1-4; D is unclear. The CDR3 has 16 residues. With 0 bases removed from V and 8 bases from J, the gap between germline ends came to 17 bases. CDR1 is SGHRS, CDR2 YFSETQ, per germline. The CDR3 region has the DNA TGCGCCAGCAGCTTGGGGAACCCGATCGGGAGGGAAAAACTGTTTTTT. Protein: CASSLGNPIGREKLFF.

This clone turned up a few times. CDR3 coding DNA: TGTGCCAGCAGCCAAGATGTAGCGGGGGGCTGGGAGACCCAGTACTTC. Translated, it gives CASSQDVAGGWETQYF. The gene calls are TRBV4-2 and TRBJ2-5; 10 nucleotides align to TRBD2. CDR3 length equals 16 residues. V shed 0 bases and J 5 bases; nucleotides not matched to a gene: 6. CDR1 and CDR2 from the germline V gene are LGHNA and YNFKEQ.

The chain combines TRBV28 with TRBJ1-5; D gene unclear. CDR3 length equals 13 residues. Per the germline V gene, CDR1 is MDHEN and CDR2 is SYDVKM. The germline V and J ends were trimmed by 4 bases and 4 bases, with 8 bases remaining between them. The DNA for the CDR3 is TGTGCCAGCAGTTACAGACGAAATCAGCCCCAGCATTTT. It translates to CASSYRRNQPQHF.

The chain has TRBV28 and TRBJ2-7; D is ambiguous. In germline, CDR1 is MDHEN, CDR2 SYDVKM. CDR3 length: 11 residues. V lost 6 bases to trimming and J lost 6 bases, with 9 bases between them. The CDR3 protein is CASSPSFEQYF. The CDR3 nucleotides read TGTGCCAGCAGCCCCTCGTTCGAGCAGTACTTC.

The V gene is TRBV27, the J gene TRBJ1-5; D remains ambiguous. V was shortened by 6 bases and J by 9 bases, with 15 bases between the two germline ends. Germline CDR1 is MNHEY and CDR2 is SMNVEV (reference sequence). CDR3 size: 13 residues. The CDR3 DNA is TGTGCCAGCAGGGGTACAGCCCAAGGGCCCCAGCATTTT. Encoded protein: CASRGTAQGPQHF.

V is TRBV7-2 and J is TRBJ2-7; 8 bases align to TRBD1. V lost 3 bases and J lost 0; bases outside the gene matches: 1. The CDR3 is 14 residues long. Germline CDR1 reads SGHTA; CDR2 reads FQGNSA. CDR3 DNA sequence: TGTGCCAGCAGCTTCGACAGGGGCTCCTACGAGCAGTACTTC. Translation: CASSFDRGSYEQYF. The full variable domain, rest sourced from reference TRBV7-2 and TRBJ2-7, is GAGVSQSPSNKVTEKGKDVELRCDPISGHTALYWYRQSLGQGLEFLIYFQGNSAPDKSGLPSDRFSAERTGGSVSTLTIQRTQQEDSAVYLCASSFDRGSYEQYFGPGTRLTVT.

The chain couples TRBV28 to TRBJ1-1, with a tentative D call TRBD1 (5 bases). Germline V lookup: CDR1 MDHEN, CDR2 SYDVKM. This CDR3 is 12 amino acids long. V lost 5 bases and J 5 bases, leaving 9 bases between the germline ends. The CDR3, as DNA: TGTGCCAGCAGTGTAGGGGTAACTGAAGCTTTCTTT. It is translated as CASSVGVTEAFF.

This clone has more than one count but fewer than ten. The chain couples TRBV28 to TRBJ1-2, with 9 bases aligning to TRBD1. Germline CDR1 is MDHEN and CDR2 is SYDVKM. V shed 6 bases and J 2 bases; nucleotides not matched to a gene: 10. This CDR3 is built from 16 residues. The CDR3 DNA reads TGTGCCAGCAGGGGATGGGTGGGACAGGGAAACTATGGCTACACCTTC. Its translation: CASRGWVGQGNYGYTF.

The V gene is TRBV27, the J gene TRBJ2-7, with 8 bases matching TRBD2. This CDR3 spans 11 amino acids. Unmatched junction bases numbered 5, after V lost 10 bases and J lost 6 bases. CDR1 is MNHEY, CDR2 SMNVEV, per germline (reference sequence). The CDR3 region is CATGGGGEQYF. The CDR3 DNA is TGTGCCACCGGGGGGGGCGGCGAGCAGTACTTC.

The chain uses TRBV21-1 and TRBJ2-3; TRBD2 is taken as the D call from the table, unchecked against the DNA. TRBV21-1 is noted as a pseudogene. The CDR3 is made up of 14 amino acids. CDR3 in amino acids: CASSKATSLDTQYF. In DNA form, the CDR3 reads TGTGCCAGCAGCAAAGCGACTAGTTTAGATACGCAGTATTTT.

The table lists this clone with a count of one. The chain combines TRBV5-4 with TRBJ2-7, with TRBD1 matching over 9 bases. The CDR3 totals 16 residues. The junction had 12 bases not matched to a gene; V was cut back by 4 bases and J by 4 bases. Germline CDR1 and CDR2: SGHNT and YYREEE (reference sequence). CDR3 loop: CASSGGQGSSEYEQYF. The DNA for the CDR3 is TGTGCCAGCAGCGGGGGACAGGGTTCTTCGGAATACGAGCAGTACTTC. The full variable domain, with the rest looked up from reference TRBV5-4 and TRBJ2-7, is ETGVTQSPTHLIKTRGQQVTLRCSSQSGHNTVSWYQQALGQGPQFIFQYYREEENGRGNFPPRFSGLQFPNYSSELNVNALELDDSALYLCASSGGQGSSEYEQYFGPGTRLTVT.

This sequence joins TRBV7-3 and TRBJ1-6; D is uncertain. Trimming stripped 4 bases from V and 8 bases from J, with 9 bases between. This CDR3 is 13 amino acids long. The germline V gene has CDR1 SGHTA and CDR2 FQGTGA. CDR3 in amino acids: CASSSVSDSPLHF. In DNA form, the CDR3 reads TGTGCCAGCAGCTCCGTTAGTGATTCACCCCTCCACTTT.

This sequence joins TRBV12-3 or TRBV12-4 and TRBJ1-1; no firm D call. The length of the CDR3 is 13 residues. V was cut by 2 bases and J by 4 bases, with 8 bases left in between. This CDR3 reads CASSLHGGTEAFF. CDR3 coding DNA: TGTGCCAGCAGTTTACATGGAGGCACTGAAGCTTTCTTT.

The J gene is TRBJ2-3, the V gene TRBV10-2; 8 nucleotides match TRBD1. This CDR3 spans 15 amino acids. The germline V gene encodes CDR1 WSHSY and CDR2 SAAADI. The V segment lost 8 bases and the J segment 1 base; nucleotides outside the gene matches: 8. The CDR3 loop reads CASASTGARTDTQYF. The CDR3 DNA reads as TGCGCCAGCGCCTCGACAGGGGCCCGCACAGATACGCAGTATTTT.

The V gene is TRBV30, the J gene TRBJ1-5; 8 bases match TRBD1. This CDR3 is 14 amino acids long. Germline loops: CDR1 GTSNPN, CDR2 SVGIG (reference sequence). J lost 4 bases, V lost 4 bases, and 6 bases had no gene match. This chain's CDR3 is CAWTTTGVNQPQHF. The CDR3 DNA sequence: TGTGCCTGGACCACGACAGGGGTTAATCAGCCCCAGCATTTT.

The rearrangement links TRBV2 to TRBJ2-4; D unclear. Germline V CDR1 and CDR2: SNHLY, FYNNEI. The CDR3 is 14 residues long. V lost 8 bases and J lost 0, with 11 bases in between. The CDR3 sequence is CASSALLAKNIQYF. The CDR3, as DNA: TGTGCCAGCTCCGCCTTACTAGCCAAAAACATTCAGTACTTC.